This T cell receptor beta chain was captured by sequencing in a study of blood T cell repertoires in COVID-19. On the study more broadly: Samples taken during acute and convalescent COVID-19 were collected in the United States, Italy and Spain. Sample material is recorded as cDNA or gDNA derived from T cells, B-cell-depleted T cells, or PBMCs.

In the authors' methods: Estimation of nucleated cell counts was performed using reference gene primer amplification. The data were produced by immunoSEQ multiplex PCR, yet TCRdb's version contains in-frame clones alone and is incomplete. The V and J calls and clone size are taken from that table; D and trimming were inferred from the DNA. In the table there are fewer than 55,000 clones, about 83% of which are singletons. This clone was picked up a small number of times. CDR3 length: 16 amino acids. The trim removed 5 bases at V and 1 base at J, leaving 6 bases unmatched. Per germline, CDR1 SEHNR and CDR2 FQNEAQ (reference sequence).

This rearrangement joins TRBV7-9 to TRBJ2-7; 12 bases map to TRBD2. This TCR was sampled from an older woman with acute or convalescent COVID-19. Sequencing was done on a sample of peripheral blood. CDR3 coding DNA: TGTGCCAGCAGCGCAGGGACTAGCGGGCTTTCCTACGAGCAGTACTTC. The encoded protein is CASSAGTSGLSYEQYF.